The 23 T cell receptor beta chains listed next were all sequenced from one sample in a study of blood T cells in healthy people across ages. Next came a second PCR, run for about 7 to 12 cycles, which used a sample-barcoded 5' primer along with a J-beta primer mix. TCRdb re-analysed the 5' RACE reads in MiXCR, keeping a single row per CDR3 protein. Of fewer than 1 million distinct CDR3 sequences in the sample, 44% were seen once. The sequencing input was blood. These TCRs come from a man aged 55 to 70 in good health.

This clonotype was picked up a small number of times. The V and J genes are TRBV4-1 and TRBJ1-1; D unclear. The germline CDR1 and CDR2 sequences are MGHRA and YSYEKL. The CDR3 spans 13 residues. V lost 2 bases and J lost 1, with 5 bases in between. Written as DNA, the CDR3 is TGCGCCAGCAGCCAATCCGGGAACACTGAAGCTTTCTTT. Translated, it gives CASSQSGNTEAFF.

J is TRBJ1-1 and V is TRBV25-1; weak D call: TRBD1 (5 bases). Per germline, CDR1 MGHDK and CDR2 SYGVNS. V lost 1 base, J lost 6 bases, and 15 bases lay in between. The CDR3 totals 15 residues. As DNA, the CDR3 is TGTGCCAGCAGTGAATCGTCGGGGCCCATTGCTGAAGCTTTCTTT. This translates into CASSESSGPIAEAFF.

The table lists this clonotype with a few counts. The rearrangement links TRBV2 to TRBJ2-5; 7 positions match TRBD1. This CDR3 comprises 13 residues. V shed 5 bases and J 5 bases; nucleotides not matched to a gene: 5. The germline V gene has CDR1 SNHLY and CDR2 FYNNEI. The CDR3 here is CASSYRGLETQYF. CDR3 nucleotide sequence: TGTGCCAGCAGTTACAGGGGTTTGGAGACCCAGTACTTC.

This chain joins TRBV6-2 or TRBV6-3 and TRBJ1-5, with D uncertain. The CDR3 runs 15 residues. Germline CDR1 reads MNHEY; CDR2 reads SVGEGT. With 2 bases removed from V and 7 bases from J, the gap between germline ends came to 15 bases. The DNA for the CDR3 is TGTGCCAGCAGTTACCTATTAACACCCCCGCAGCCCCAGCATTTT. It specifies CASSYLLTPPQPQHF.

The rearrangement joins TRBV2 to TRBJ1-1; possibly TRBD1 for D (6 bases). The CDR3 is 14 amino acids. Germline V gene sequence: CDR1 SNHLY, CDR2 FYNNEI. V gave up 7 bases and J gave up 1 base, with 13 bases separating them. CDR3 sequence reads: CASTDTGRNTEAFF. The CDR3 DNA follows: TGTGCCAGCACCGATACAGGGAGGAACACTGAAGCTTTCTTT. Variable domain in full (rest from reference TRBV2 and TRBJ1-1): EPEVTQTPSHQVTQMGQEVILRCVPISNHLYFYWYRQILGQKVEFLVSFYNNEISEKSEIFDDQFSVERPDGSNFTLKIRSTKLEDSAMYFCASTDTGRNTEAFFGQGTRLTVV.

The J gene is TRBJ1-1, the V gene TRBV12-3 or TRBV12-4; 9 bases are a match to TRBD1. V lost 5 bases, J lost 8 bases, and 9 bases stayed unmatched. This CDR3 has 14 residues. CDR3 nucleotides: TGTGCCAGCAGTCTCAAAACAGGGGGCGAAGAAGCTTTCTTT. Its translation is CASSLKTGGEEAFF.

The chain is built from TRBV7-2 and TRBJ2-1, with a possible D match to TRBD1 (6 bases). This CDR3 has 14 residues. The germline V gene has CDR1 SGHTA and CDR2 FQGNSA. Trimming removed 5 bases from V and 7 bases from J, with 15 bases in between. CDR3 loop: CASSPDRPWNEQFF. CDR3 sequence (DNA): TGTGCCAGCAGCCCTGACAGGCCCTGGAATGAGCAGTTCTTC.

There are a few counts of this clonotype. This chain joins TRBV21-1 and TRBJ2-7. TRBV21-1 is a known pseudogene. There are 16 residues in the CDR3. In DNA, the CDR3 is TGTGCCAGCAGCAATCTGAAGCATGGCCGCCGGTACGAGCAGTACTTC. Translation: CASSNLKHGRRYEQYF.

The rearrangement links TRBV5-1 to TRBJ1-5; D is possibly TRBD1 (6 bases). Trimming removed 4 bases from V and 3 bases from J, with 11 bases in between. CDR3 length equals 14 residues. Looked up from germline, CDR1 is SGHRS and CDR2 is YFSETQ. The CDR3, as DNA: TGCGCCAGCAGCCCTACAGGGCCCAATCAGCCCCAGCATTTT. Protein sequence: CASSPTGPNQPQHF.

The V call is TRBV18, the J call TRBJ2-3, with TRBD1 identical over 9 bases. Germline V gene data show CDR1 as KGHSH and CDR2 as LQKENI. V lost 6 bases, J lost 2 bases, and 9 bases stayed unmatched. CDR3 length: 16 residues. Here the CDR3 reads CASSRDRVGPTDTQYF. The DNA for the CDR3 is TGTGCCAGCTCGCGGGACAGGGTGGGTCCCACAGATACGCAGTATTTT.

The chain has TRBV18 and TRBJ2-1, with 9 bases identical to TRBD1. CDR1 is KGHSH, CDR2 LQKENI, per germline. This CDR3 has 13 amino acids. V gave up 2 bases and J gave up 10 bases; unmatched junction bases: 3. CDR3 in DNA: TGTGCCAGCTCACCATGGACAGGGGTCGAGCAGTTCTTC. Its protein product is CASSPWTGVEQFF.

The chain joins TRBV3-1 to TRBJ1-4; weak D call: TRBD1 (5 bases). Germline CDR1 LGHDT, CDR2 YNNKEL (reference sequence). The germline V and J ends were trimmed by 2 bases and 3 bases, with 13 bases remaining between them. The CDR3 is 16 residues long. CDR3 residues: CASSQLGDSSNEKLFF. The CDR3 DNA reads as TGTGCCAGCAGCCAACTCGGGGACTCCTCTAATGAAAAACTGTTTTTT.

The rearrangement links TRBV20-1 to TRBJ2-7; D is unresolved. V was trimmed by 0 bases and J by 5 bases, leaving 5 bases between them. This CDR3 has 11 amino acids. CDR1 and CDR2 from the germline V gene are DFQATT and SNEGSKA (reference sequence). DNA of the CDR3: TGCAGTGCTAGAGATCACCACGAGCAGTACTTC. Translated, it gives CSARDHHEQYF.

The rearrangement links TRBV6-2 or TRBV6-3 to TRBJ1-2, with D perhaps matching TRBD1 (6 bases). Germline V gene sequence: CDR1 MNHEY, CDR2 SVGEGT. The CDR3 has 14 amino acids. Trimming cost V 6 bases and J 2 bases, with 13 bases left between them. CDR3 sequence reads: CASSHLGQNYGYTF. The CDR3 DNA is TGTGCCAGCAGCCACCTTGGACAGAACTATGGCTACACCTTC.

Only a few counts were recorded for this clonotype. Written as DNA, the CDR3 is TGTGCCAGCAGTTTAAGACAGGAGTACGAGCAGTACTTC. This encodes CASSLRQEYEQYF. This rearrangement joins TRBV12-3 or TRBV12-4 to TRBJ2-7; possibly TRBD1 for D (6 bases). The ends were cut back, 2 bases at V and 4 bases at J, with 9 bases in the middle. The CDR3 spans 13 residues.

The chain uses TRBV27 and TRBJ1-1; D gene unclear. This CDR3 is built from 13 residues. Trimming stripped 6 bases from V and 4 bases from J, with 12 bases between. Per the germline V gene, CDR1 is MNHEY and CDR2 is SMNVEV (reference sequence). The CDR3 bases are TGTGCCAGCAGCCCCGGATCGGGCACTGAAGCTTTCTTT. Amino acid sequence: CASSPGSGTEAFF.

J is TRBJ1-1 and V is TRBV20-1; D uncertain. Germline lookup yields CDR1 DFQATT and CDR2 SNEGSKA (reference sequence). The CDR3 loop spans 16 amino acids. Trimming left V 4 bases short and J 4 bases short, with 22 bases between. CDR3 sequence: CSAIYIWGGRPTEAFF. CDR3 DNA: TGCAGTGCTATATACATCTGGGGAGGGAGGCCCACTGAAGCTTTCTTT.

This clonotype showed up just a few times. The genes are TRBV20-1 and TRBJ2-5; 14 bases line up with TRBD2. Unmatched junction bases numbered 4, after V lost 1 base and J lost 3 bases. Germline lookup yields CDR1 DFQATT and CDR2 SNEGSKA (reference sequence). This CDR3 region has 16 residues. Here the CDR3 DNA reads TGCAGTGCTAGAGGGACTAGCGGGGGGACCAAAGAGACCCAGTACTTC. Protein sequence: CSARGTSGGTKETQYF.

This chain connects TRBV15 to TRBJ2-2; TRBD1 matches at 8 bases. Germline V gene data show CDR1 as LNHNV and CDR2 as YYDKDF (reference sequence). This CDR3 is 16 amino acids long. V shed 1 base and J 5 bases; nucleotides not matched to a gene: 6. CDR3 DNA: TGTGCCACCAGCAGAGGATCAGGGGGCAGGACCGGGGAGCTGTTTTTT. Amino acids: CATSRGSGGRTGELFF.

The CDR3 here is CASSPKGQGGAYEQFF. The CDR3 region has the DNA TGTGCCAGCAGCCCCAAGGGACAGGGGGGGGCCTACGAGCAGTTCTTC. This chain links TRBV7-9 with TRBJ2-7; 11 bases align to TRBD1. The DNA end favors TRBJ2-1, so the J call may be wrong. The CDR3 contains 16 residues. Germline values: CDR1 SEHNR, CDR2 FQNEAQ (reference sequence).

The count of this clonotype is one. The genes are TRBV18 and TRBJ1-2; 7 bases line up with TRBD1. CDR3 length: 15 residues. The germline V gene encodes CDR1 KGHSH and CDR2 LQKENI. Germline trimming cut 3 bases from V and 5 bases from J; bases unmatched to any gene: 9. Here the CDR3 reads CASSPLPRGEYGYTF. CDR3 nucleotides: TGTGCCAGCTCACCCCTCCCCAGGGGGGAGTATGGCTACACCTTC.

V usage is TRBV28 and J usage is TRBJ2-1; D call uncertain. The germline V gene encodes CDR1 MDHEN and CDR2 SYDVKM. Trimming stripped 4 bases from V and 3 bases from J, with 13 bases between. The CDR3 totals 15 residues. This chain's CDR3 is CASSSNSRNYNEQFF. In DNA, the CDR3 is TGTGCCAGCAGTTCGAATAGCCGGAACTACAATGAGCAGTTCTTC.

The chain uses TRBV12-5 and TRBJ2-7, with D perhaps matching TRBD1 or TRBD2 (6 bases each). With 5 bases removed from V and 4 bases from J, the gap between germline ends came to 12 bases. Looked up from germline, CDR1 is LGHNT and CDR2 is FRNRAP. The CDR3 length is 13 residues. CDR3 coding DNA: TGTGCTAGTGGTAAAGGGGGAGGATACGAGCAGTACTTC. As protein: CASGKGGGYEQYF.